Ten or more counts support the clone carrying this TCR beta chain. As to time point: longitudinal time-point 2. TCRdb used MiXCR to reprocess the 5' RACE reads, holding one entry per CDR3 protein. The sample includes fewer than 40,000 distinct CDR3 sequences, approximately 13% of them seen just once. The sample comes from a study of neurological immune-mediated disorders. Germline V gene sequence: CDR1 ENHRY, CDR2 SYGVKD. V dropped 3 bases and J dropped 0 bases, with 9 bases sitting between them. The CDR3 spans 15 residues. The sequence came from a woman aged 40 to 50 in good health. This chain links TRBV10-3 with TRBJ2-4, with D perhaps TRBD1 or TRBD2 (5 bases each). The sequenced material came from PBMCs. DNA for the CDR3: TGTGCCATCAGTGAAACAGGACTAGCCAAAAACATTCAGTACTTC. This codes for CAISETGLAKNIQYF.